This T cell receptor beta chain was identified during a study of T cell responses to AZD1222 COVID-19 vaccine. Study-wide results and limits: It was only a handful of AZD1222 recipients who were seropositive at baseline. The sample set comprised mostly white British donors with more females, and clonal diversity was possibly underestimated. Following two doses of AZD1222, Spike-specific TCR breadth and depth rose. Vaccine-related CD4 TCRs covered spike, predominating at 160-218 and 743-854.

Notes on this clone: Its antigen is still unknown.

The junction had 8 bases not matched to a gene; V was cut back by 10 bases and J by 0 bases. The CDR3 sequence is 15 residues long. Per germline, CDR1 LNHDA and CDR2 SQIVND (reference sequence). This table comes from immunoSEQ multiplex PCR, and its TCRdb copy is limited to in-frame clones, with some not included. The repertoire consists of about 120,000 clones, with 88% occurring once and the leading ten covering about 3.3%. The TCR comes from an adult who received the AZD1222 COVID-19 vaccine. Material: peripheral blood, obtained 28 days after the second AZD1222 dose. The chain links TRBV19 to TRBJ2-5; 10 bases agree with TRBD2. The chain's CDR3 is CATGGLAVDQETQYF. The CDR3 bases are TGTGCCACAGGAGGACTAGCGGTCGACCAAGAGACCCAGTACTTC.